Each of the 30 T cell receptor beta chains below was sequenced from the same sample in a study of early T cells in non-severe SARS-CoV-2 infection (dated by TCRdb to about 2021). The library came from 5' RACE. TCRdb shows the sequencer as NextSeq 500. The raw public data were reprocessed by TCRdb itself: fastp quality trimming at Q25, MiXCR clonotype calling, in-frame beta chains only. Each entry is one CDR3 protein sequence, shown with its most common DNA and genes. Here the sample has over 95,000 distinct CDR3 sequences; roughly 15% occur a single time. Jointly, the top ten make up about 1.3% of the sample. The sample consisted of whole blood. These receptors were collected from an adult who was a healthcare worker with PCR-confirmed SARS-CoV-2 infection or an uninfected control (not recorded which).

This clonotype has just a few counts. The genes are TRBV27 and TRBJ1-5; D call uncertain. The CDR3 has 14 residues. The V and J ends lost 2 bases and 0 bases respectively, with 5 bases between them. Germline-derived CDR1 and CDR2 are MNHEY and SMNVEV (reference sequence). CDR3 in amino acids: CASSLRVSNQPQHF. The CDR3 coding sequence is TGTGCCAGCAGTTTAAGGGTTAGCAATCAGCCCCAGCATTTT.

J is TRBJ1-1 and V is TRBV7-2; 9 bases map to TRBD1. The CDR3 totals 15 residues. J lost 5 bases, V lost 6 bases, and 10 bases had no gene match. From germline, CDR1 is SGHTA and CDR2 FQGNSA. The DNA for the CDR3 is TGTGCCAGCAGTCCCATCACAGGGGGCACGACTGAAGCTTTCTTT. This sequence encodes CASSPITGGTTEAFF. The full variable domain, rest sourced from reference TRBV7-2 and TRBJ1-1, is GAGVSQSPSNKVTEKGKDVELRCDPISGHTALYWYRQSLGQGLEFLIYFQGNSAPDKSGLPSDRFSAERTGGSVSTLTIQRTQQEDSAVYLCASSPITGGTTEAFFGQGTRLTVV.

The genes are TRBV5-1 and TRBJ1-5, with no clear D. The ends were cut back, 0 bases at V and 3 bases at J, with 13 bases in the middle. The germline V gene has CDR1 SGHRS and CDR2 YFSETQ. The CDR3 spans 16 residues. CDR3 amino acids: CASSLDGPMNNQPQHF. CDR3 DNA sequence: TGCGCCAGCAGCTTGGACGGGCCCATGAACAATCAGCCCCAGCATTTT.

The chain's CDR3 is CAWSVISGGGQTQYF. CDR3 in DNA: TGTGCCTGGAGTGTAATTAGCGGGGGCGGCCAGACCCAGTACTTC. This chain connects TRBV30 to TRBJ2-5; 9 bases agree with TRBD2. The germline V gene encodes CDR1 GTSNPN and CDR2 SVGIG (reference sequence). The ends lost 0 bases at V and 6 bases at J; junction bases unmatched: 8. The CDR3 spans 15 residues.

The chain is built from TRBV5-6 and TRBJ2-6, with TRBD2 as a possible D gene (5 bases). CDR3 size: 17 residues. Germline CDR1 is SGHDT and CDR2 is YYEEEE. Trimming took off 0 bases at V and 2 bases at J, with 12 bases between the two ends. The CDR3 loop is CASSLAGRIAGANVLTF. The CDR3 coding sequence is TGTGCCAGCAGCTTGGCTGGGAGAATTGCTGGGGCCAACGTCCTGACTTTC.

The chain couples TRBV4-1 to TRBJ2-7, with 7 bases fitting TRBD2. Germline-derived CDR1 and CDR2 are MGHRA and YSYEKL. This CDR3 contains 18 residues. With V trimmed by 0 bases and J by 6 bases, 17 bases remained unmatched. As DNA, the CDR3 is TGCGCCAGCAGCCAAGACCATCTTCAGACTAGCTGGGGTTCCGAGCAGTACTTC. Translating it yields CASSQDHLQTSWGSEQYF.

For this clonotype: Germline and junction disagree at one end, which may indicate a read error. This chain uses TRBV7-9 with TRBJ1-6, with TRBD1 identical over 8 bases. CDR3 size: 16 residues. Germline CDR1 is SEHNR and CDR2 is FQNEAQ (reference sequence). The CDR3: CVSSSDRVALNSPLHF. The CDR3 region has the DNA TGTGTCAGCAGCTCGGACAGGGTGGCGTTGAATTCACCCCTCCACTTT.

Ten or more counts support this clonotype. The chain's CDR3 is CSVQLGQSNTDTQYF. The CDR3 DNA reads TGCAGCGTTCAGTTGGGCCAGTCCAACACAGATACGCAGTATTTT. The chain carries TRBV29-1 and TRBJ2-3; D not certain. The CDR3 is 15 amino acids. V lost 5 bases to trimming and J lost 2 bases, with 17 bases between them. The germline V gene has CDR1 SQVTM and CDR2 ANQGSEA.

This clonotype came up once. The chain links TRBV5-1 to TRBJ1-1; perhaps TRBD1 as D (5 bases). Germline CDR1 reads SGHRS; CDR2 reads YFSETQ. This CDR3 has 15 residues. The V end was cut by 3 bases, the J end by 1 base, with 13 bases between. The CDR3 DNA reads TGCGCCAGCAGCTGGGACGGCCTTGGGAACACTGAAGCTTTCTTT. It yields the protein CASSWDGLGNTEAFF.

This rearrangement joins TRBV25-1 to TRBJ2-7; 10 nucleotides align to TRBD1. After removal of 8 bases from V and 2 bases from J, the junction contained 6 bases not matched to a gene. CDR1 and CDR2 from the germline V gene are MGHDK and SYGVNS. This CDR3 contains 14 residues. CDR3 in amino acids: CASRPGTGAYEQYF. The CDR3 DNA reads as TGTGCCAGCCGCCCCGGGACAGGGGCCTACGAGCAGTACTTC.

The chain links TRBV27 to TRBJ2-4; possibly TRBD2 for D (5 bases). Trimming took off 3 bases at V and 3 bases at J, with 12 bases between the two ends. The CDR3 runs to 15 residues. Per germline, CDR1 MNHEY and CDR2 SMNVEV (reference sequence). The CDR3 here is CASSLAGAGKNIQYF. In DNA, the CDR3 is TGTGCCAGCAGTTTGGCGGGCGCGGGCAAAAACATTCAGTACTTC.

The V and J genes are TRBV27 and TRBJ1-4, with 7 bases identical to TRBD1. Germline V gives CDR1 MNHEY, CDR2 SMNVEV (reference sequence). With 5 bases clipped from V and 0 bases from J, the junction kept 6 bases outside the gene matches. This CDR3 is built from 16 residues. CDR3 DNA: TGTGCCAGCAGTCTTAGACAGGGAGCAACTAATGAAAAACTGTTTTTT. Translated: CASSLRQGATNEKLFF.

This clonotype was detected many times. This chain uses TRBV30 with TRBJ1-1, with TRBD1 as a possible D gene (6 bases). The V end was cut by 4 bases, the J end by 1 base, with 16 bases between. The germline CDR1 and CDR2 sequences are GTSNPN and SVGIG (reference sequence). This CDR3 is 15 amino acids long. CDR3 protein: CAWNRQAIQNTEAFF. Written as DNA, the CDR3 is TGTGCCTGGAACCGACAGGCAATCCAGAACACTGAAGCTTTCTTT.

The chain recombines TRBV28 with TRBJ1-5; no reliable D call. In germline, CDR1 is MDHEN, CDR2 SYDVKM. This CDR3 contains 12 residues. The CDR3: CVSGRSNQPQHF. As DNA, the CDR3 is TGTGTCAGTGGACGGAGCAATCAGCCCCAGCATTTT.

V usage is TRBV7-8 and J usage is TRBJ2-1, with 9 bases lining up with TRBD2. The length of the CDR3 is 19 residues. Germline assignment: CDR1 SGHVS and CDR2 FQNEAQ. V lost 7 bases and J lost 2; bases outside the gene matches: 18. Here the CDR3 DNA reads TGTGCCAGCACCCAGAGCGGCGGGAGGGCCGGGGCAACCTACAATGAGCAGTTCTTC. It yields the protein CASTQSGGRAGATYNEQFF.

This chain uses TRBV27 with TRBJ1-6; D is uncertain. Germline assignment: CDR1 MNHEY and CDR2 SMNVEV (reference sequence). The CDR3 totals 13 residues. V shed 6 bases and J shed 7 bases, with 10 bases lying between them. The CDR3 bases are TGTGCCAGCAGCCAACTATCAAATTCACCCCTCCACTTT. The encoded protein is CASSQLSNSPLHF.

This clonotype occurred a few times. V gene TRBV9 combines with J gene TRBJ2-1; possibly TRBD1 for D (6 bases). The CDR3 is made up of 13 amino acids. Germline CDR1 is SGDLS and CDR2 is YYNGEE. Trimming took off 7 bases at V and 8 bases at J, with 16 bases between the two ends. CDR3 DNA: TGTGCCAGCCTCTTGGGGGCCTTGGATGAGCAGTTCTTC. Translated: CASLLGALDEQFF.

The V and J genes are TRBV12-3 or TRBV12-4 and TRBJ1-1; D may be TRBD1 (5 bases). The CDR3 runs to 13 residues. V was clipped by 5 bases and J by 4 bases, with 11 bases between them. CDR3 DNA sequence: TGTGCCAGCAGTCCTTGGGGGGGCACTGAAGCTTTCTTT. Amino acids: CASSPWGGTEAFF.

In this sample, this clonotype turned up a few times. The J gene is TRBJ2-5, the V gene TRBV29-1; D call uncertain. This CDR3 is built from 12 residues. V dropped 5 bases and J dropped 2 bases, with 9 bases sitting between them. Germline V lookup: CDR1 SQVTM, CDR2 ANQGSEA. The CDR3 sequence: CSVPDSQETQYF. The CDR3 nucleotides read TGCAGCGTTCCCGACTCGCAAGAGACCCAGTACTTC.

This clonotype has at least ten counts. The chain couples TRBV6-2 or TRBV6-3 to TRBJ1-5, with 10 bases matching TRBD1. Trimming removed 5 bases from V and 6 bases from J; junction bases left unmatched: 7. The CDR3 totals 15 residues. Looked up from germline, CDR1 is MNHEY and CDR2 is SVGEGT. The CDR3 coding sequence is TGTGCCAGCAGTACGCCCAGACAGGGGGCTCAGCCCCAGCATTTT. Its translation: CASSTPRQGAQPQHF.

This clonotype was counted between two and nine times. The V gene is TRBV4-3, the J gene TRBJ2-6; D is ambiguous. Germline V gene data show CDR1 as LGHNA and CDR2 as YSLEER. This CDR3 spans 15 amino acids. Trimming removed 3 bases at V and 3 bases at J, with 9 bases between. CDR3 region: CASSQTTYGANVLTF. The CDR3 DNA sequence: TGCGCCAGCAGCCAGACCACTTATGGGGCCAACGTCCTGACTTTC.

This clonotype was detected ten times or more. The chain has TRBV10-1 and TRBJ2-2; D is uncertain. Germline V gives CDR1 WNHNN, CDR2 SYGVQD (reference sequence). Trimming left V 11 bases short and J 2 bases short, with 24 bases between. CDR3 length equals 17 residues. The CDR3 is CAVLQRHPIPNTGELFF. The CDR3 coding sequence is TGCGCCGTACTACAGAGGCACCCAATACCCAACACCGGGGAGCTGTTTTTT.

The table lists this clonotype with a few counts. The rearrangement joins TRBV19 to TRBJ2-7; possible D gene TRBD2, 7 bases. V was cut by 8 bases and J by 4 bases, with 15 bases left in between. Looked up from germline, CDR1 is LNHDA and CDR2 is SQIVND (reference sequence). The CDR3 is 13 amino acids. Here the CDR3 reads CASSQQGGYEQYF. CDR3 bases: TGTGCCAGTTCGCAACAGGGAGGGTACGAGCAGTACTTC. The whole variable domain, remainder taken from reference TRBV19 and TRBJ2-7, is DGGITQSPKYLFRKEGQNVTLSCEQNLNHDAMYWYRQDPGQGLRLIYYSQIVNDFQKGDIAEGYSVSREKKESFPLTVTSAQKNPTAFYLCASSQQGGYEQYFGPGTRLTVT.

The V and J genes are TRBV4-3 and TRBJ2-1; no firm D call. This CDR3 region has 14 residues. V gave up 4 bases and J gave up 7 bases, with 14 bases separating them. CDR1 is LGHNA, CDR2 YSLEER, per germline. The chain's CDR3 is CASSRKGSGNEQFF. The DNA of the CDR3 is TGCGCCAGCAGCCGCAAAGGGTCCGGGAATGAGCAGTTCTTC.

The V gene is TRBV6-6, the J gene TRBJ2-5, with 7 bases aligning to TRBD2. CDR1 and CDR2 from the germline V gene are MNHNY and SVGAGI (reference sequence). The CDR3 loop spans 14 amino acids. V lost 8 bases to trimming and J lost 5 bases; unmatched junction nucleotides: 11. The CDR3 coding sequence is TGTGCCAGCCGGCCGGGGACTAATGTGGAGACCCAGTACTTC. Translation gives CASRPGTNVETQYF.

The chain employs TRBV15 and TRBJ2-2, with D possibly called TRBD1 or TRBD2 (5 bases each). From germline, CDR1 is LNHNV and CDR2 YYDKDF (reference sequence). CDR3 length: 13 amino acids. V was clipped by 3 bases and J by 8 bases, with 10 bases between them. This chain's CDR3 is CATSSQGAGELFF. The CDR3 bases are TGTGCCACCAGCAGCCAGGGAGCGGGGGAGCTGTTTTTT.

The CDR3 sequence is CSASKEEVYEQFF. Here the CDR3 DNA reads TGCAGTGCATCCAAGGAGGAAGTCTATGAGCAGTTCTTC. The J gene is TRBJ2-1, the V gene TRBV20-1; weak D call: TRBD2 (5 bases). Germline values: CDR1 DFQATT, CDR2 SNEGSKA (reference sequence). Trimming removed 6 bases at V and 8 bases at J, with 17 bases between. CDR3 size: 13 residues.

The gene calls are TRBV29-1 and TRBJ2-3, with D hard to call. Trimming pared 4 bases from V and 2 bases from J, leaving 10 bases between. Germline-derived CDR1 and CDR2 are SQVTM and ANQGSEA. The CDR3 totals 13 residues. CDR3 nucleotide sequence: TGCAGCGTTGTAAGGGTAGACACAGATACGCAGTATTTT. Encoded protein: CSVVRVDTDTQYF.

V is TRBV21-1 and J is TRBJ1-2; the DNA was not used to check the table's D call, TRBD1. TRBV21-1 is labeled a pseudogene. This CDR3 spans 15 amino acids. CDR3 residues: CASSKVIGREYGYTF. CDR3 DNA: TGTGCCAGCAGCAAAGTGATCGGCAGGGAGTATGGCTACACCTTC.

In its sample, this clonotype was seen a few times. The chain is built from TRBV20-1 and TRBJ2-2; perhaps D is TRBD1 or TRBD2 (5 bases each). The CDR3 is made up of 15 amino acids. CDR1 DFQATT and CDR2 SNEGSKA come from the germline V gene (reference sequence). V was trimmed by 6 bases and J by 3 bases, leaving 17 bases between them. In nucleotides, the CDR3 is TGCAGTGCAATTGTCCCGGGACCCTACACCGGGGAGCTGTTTTTT. Its protein product is CSAIVPGPYTGELFF.